This is a list of T cell receptor beta chains from one sample in a study of response to subunit inactivated influenza vaccine. A single record per CDR3 protein comes from TCRdb applying MiXCR to the RT-PCR reads. Altogether under 800,000 distinct CDR3 sequences are present, approximately 15% being singletons, with the ten largest covering approximately 6.5%. Sequences were derived from PBMCs from blood, sampled roughly 15 days before vaccination. These receptors all stem from a man aged 45-60 years who received an inactivated influenza vaccine. Each CDR3 is given with its conserved first and last residue. Fields, in order: V gene, D gene, J gene, clone size, CDR3 protein, CDR3 DNA. The D gene is left open where the match is weak. Expanded clones get a size class; other rows say once, few or many, or leave the size out.

TRBV5-1	NA	TRBJ2-5	few	CASSFNQGNNQETQYF	TGCGCCAGCAGCTTTAACCAGGGAAATAACCAAGAGACCCAGTACTTC
TRBV4-3	NA	TRBJ1-4	few	CASSQDTVGGEKLFF	TGCGCCAGCAGCCAAGACACTGTAGGGGGTGAAAAACTGTTTTTT
TRBV20-1	TRBD2	TRBJ2-3	few	CSARTSGGSTDTQYF	TGCAGTGCTAGAACCAGCGGGGGGAGCACAGATACGCAGTATTTT
TRBV4-3	NA	TRBJ2-7	few	CASSQGFYNEQYF	TGCGCCAGCAGCCAGGGGTTCTACAACGAGCAGTACTTC
TRBV27	NA	TRBJ1-1	NA	CASGGGVYTEAFF	TGTGCCAGCGGTGGGGGGGTGTACACTGAAGCTTTCTTT
TRBV6-5	NA	TRBJ2-4	NA	CASSYEGVAKNIQYF	TGTGCCAGCAGTTACGAGGGGGTAGCCAAAAACATTCAGTACTTC
TRBV6-2/TRBV6-3	NA	TRBJ2-5	NA	CASSYSGSGGQETQYF	TGTGCCAGCAGTTACTCAGGATCCGGGGGCCAAGAGACCCAGTACTTC
TRBV4-2	NA	TRBJ1-6	NA	CASSQVQRVKPLHF	TGTGCCAGCAGCCAAGTTCAAAGAGTTAAACCCCTCCACTTT
TRBV20-1	NA	TRBJ2-3	few	CSARGLPRADTQYF	TGCAGTGCTAGAGGGCTACCTAGGGCAGATACGCAGTATTTT
TRBV4-1	NA	TRBJ2-3	NA	CASSHEQSDTQYF	TGCGCCAGCAGCCATGAACAATCAGATACGCAGTATTTT
TRBV15	TRBD2	TRBJ2-1	few	CATSSTSGTGDEQFF	TGTGCCACCAGCTCGACTAGCGGGACAGGCGATGAGCAGTTCTTC
TRBV7-2	NA	TRBJ2-7	few	CASSLGGMGGSYEQYF	TGTGCCAGCAGCTTAGGCGGTATGGGTGGCTCCTACGAGCAGTACTTC
TRBV15	NA	TRBJ2-3	NA	CATSRSHGDTQYF	TGTGCCACCAGCAGATCCCACGGGGATACGCAGTATTTT
TRBV6-2/TRBV6-3	TRBD2	TRBJ2-1	NA	CASRWTSGIRNEQFF	TGTGCCAGCAGGTGGACTAGCGGGATAAGAAATGAGCAGTTCTTT
TRBV7-8	TRBD2	TRBJ2-2	NA	CASSPALRERSVSGELFF	TGTGCCAGCAGCCCAGCCTTGCGGGAGAGGTCGGTGTCCGGGGAGCTGTTTTTT
TRBV3-1	NA	TRBJ2-1	NA	CASSQGPNEQFF	TGTGCCAGCAGCCAGGGTCCTAATGAGCAGTTCTTC
TRBV27	NA	TRBJ2-2	few	CASSLKGLPGELFF	TGTGCCAGCAGTTTAAAGGGTCTGCCCGGGGAGCTGTTTTTT
TRBV24-1	NA	TRBJ2-2	few	CATSGLLNTGELFF	TGTGCCACCAGTGGACTACTGAACACCGGGGAGCTGTTTTTT
TRBV4-3	TRBD2	TRBJ2-3	NA	CASSQGLAVLWDTQYF	TGCGCCAGCAGCCAGGGACTAGCGGTGCTATGGGATACGCAGTATTTT
TRBV11-1	NA	TRBJ1-1	NA	CASSRLPGLKIGWAEAFF	TGTGCCAGCAGCCGACTCCCAGGGCTTAAAATTGGGTGGGCTGAAGCTTTCTTT
TRBV7-2	TRBD2	TRBJ2-7	few	CASSYAGTSTYEQYF	TGTGCCAGCAGCTATGCCGGGACTAGTACGTACGAGCAGTACTTC
TRBV6-1	TRBD1	TRBJ2-4	few	CASSGLGQLAKNIQYF	TGTGCCAGCAGTGGATTGGGACAGCTAGCCAAAAACATTCAGTACTTC
TRBV28	NA	TRBJ1-1	few	CASSSQGGGFGAFF	TGTGCCAGCAGTTCACAGGGAGGGGGTTTCGGAGCTTTCTTT
TRBV6-5	TRBD1	TRBJ1-1	few	CASSYSMGQGAVGAFF	TGTGCCAGCAGTTACTCGATGGGACAGGGGGCAGTGGGAGCTTTCTTT
TRBV20-1	TRBD2	TRBJ2-5	few	CSARAQGGYQETQYF	TGCAGTGCTAGAGCCCAGGGAGGGTACCAAGAGACCCAGTACTTC
TRBV5-1	NA	TRBJ2-3	NA	CASSLVALPDTQYF	TGCGCCAGCAGCTTGGTCGCATTGCCCGATACGCAGTATTTT
TRBV9	TRBD2	TRBJ2-1	once	CASSLGGSHNEQFF	TGTGCCAGCAGCCTTGGCGGGAGCCACAATGAGCAGTTCTTC
TRBV6-2/TRBV6-3	TRBD2	TRBJ2-1	NA	CASCYSLAGGGEQFF	TGTGCCAGCTGTTACTCCCTAGCGGGAGGTGGTGAGCAGTTCTTC
TRBV7-2	NA	TRBJ2-3	few	CASSLAAWDTQYF	TGTGCCAGCAGCTTAGCGGCTTGGGATACGCAGTATTTT
TRBV20-1	NA	TRBJ2-7	NA	CSAPGDRPYEQYF	TGCAGTGCCCCAGGGGACCGACCCTACGAGCAGTACTTC
TRBV9	TRBD1	TRBJ2-4	few	CASSSPGTGGNIQYF	TGTGCCAGCAGCTCCCCCGGGACAGGGGGTAACATTCAGTACTTC
TRBV5-4	NA	TRBJ2-1	few	CASSLVPDNEQFF	TGTGCCAGCAGCTTGGTTCCTGACAATGAGCAGTTCTTC
TRBV4-3	TRBD2	TRBJ2-2	NA	CASSQILAGGPNTGELFF	TGCGCCAGCAGCCAAATCTTAGCGGGAGGGCCGAACACCGGGGAGCTGTTTTTT
TRBV6-1	TRBD2	TRBJ2-5	few	CASSPPSGRETQYF	TGTGCCAGCAGTCCTCCTAGCGGGAGAGAGACCCAGTACTTC
TRBV5-1	TRBD2	TRBJ2-2	NA	CASSEATSGMAGELFF	TGCGCCAGCAGCGAAGCGACTAGCGGGATGGCCGGGGAGCTGTTTTTT
TRBV7-9	TRBD2	TRBJ2-3	NA	CASSLLAGGSDTQYF	TGTGCCAGCAGCTTACTAGCGGGAGGTTCAGATACGCAGTATTTT
TRBV2	NA	TRBJ1-5	NA	CASSDQTYQPQHF	TGTGCCAGCAGTGATCAGACTTATCAGCCCCAGCATTTT
TRBV20-1	TRBD1	TRBJ1-1	NA	CSARDRTGKNTEAFF	TGCAGTGCTAGAGACAGGACAGGGAAGAACACTGAAGCTTTCTTT
TRBV2	NA	TRBJ2-7	NA	CASRPVGMGSYEQYF	TGTGCCAGCCGACCCGTTGGTATGGGGTCCTACGAGCAGTACTTC